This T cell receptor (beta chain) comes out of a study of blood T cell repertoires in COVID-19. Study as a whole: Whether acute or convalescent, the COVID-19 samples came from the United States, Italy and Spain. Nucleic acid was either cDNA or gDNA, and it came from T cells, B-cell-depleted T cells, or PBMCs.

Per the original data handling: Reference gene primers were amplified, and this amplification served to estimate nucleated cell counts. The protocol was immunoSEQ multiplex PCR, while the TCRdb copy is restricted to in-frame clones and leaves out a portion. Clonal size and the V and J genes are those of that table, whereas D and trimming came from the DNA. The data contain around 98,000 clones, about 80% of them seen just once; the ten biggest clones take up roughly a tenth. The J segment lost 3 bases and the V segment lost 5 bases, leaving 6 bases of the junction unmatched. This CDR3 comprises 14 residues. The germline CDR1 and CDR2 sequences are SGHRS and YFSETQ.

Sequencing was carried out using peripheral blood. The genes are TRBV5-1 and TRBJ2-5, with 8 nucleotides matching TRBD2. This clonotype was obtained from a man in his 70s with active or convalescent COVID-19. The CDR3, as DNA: TGCGCCAGCAGTATCCGGGGGGGTAAAGAGACCCAGTACTTC. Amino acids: CASSIRGGKETQYF.